This T cell receptor (beta chain) is from a study of CD8 T cells in Susac syndrome. The CDR3 covers 11 residues. Between the trimmed V and J ends, which lost 6 bases and 8 bases, there was a span of 7 bases. From germline, CDR1 is SNHLY and CDR2 FYNNEI. Sequencing of TCR beta was performed on blood CD8+ and CD4+ T cells. A quantity of about 0.5 to 1 ug RNA underwent reverse transcription using random hexamers. In TCRdb, the immunoSEQ multiplex PCR reads were re-called with MiXCR into one record per CDR3 protein. The profile shows about 150,000 distinct CDR3 sequences, over 85% of them singletons. This TCR derives from a human donor with multiple sclerosis. Sequenced sample: CD8+ T cells from PBMCs. The chain combines TRBV2 with TRBJ2-2; no definite D call. The CDR3 DNA reads TGTGCCAGCAGGGTTTCGGGGGAGCTGTTTTTT. Its protein product is CASRVSGELFF.